Below are 15 T cell receptor beta chains sequenced from a single sample in a study of beta chain features in type 1 diabetes. The study, taken as a whole, reports: Among all four CD4+ subsets, Type 1 diabetes patients had TCRB CDR3s that were moderately but significantly shorter.

For these TCRs, the target antigens are not known. Of the isolated RNA, all was reverse transcribed, and so the sequenced material was expressed TCRB transcripts. Sequenced by immunoSEQ multiplex PCR; TCRdb stores in-frame clones only, minus some. The table has 95,000 to 150,000 clones, roughly 17% seen once. The specimen was central memory CD4+ T cells from blood. All receptors derive from a young man with type 1 diabetes.

The rearrangement links TRBV4-3 to TRBJ2-2, with D perhaps TRBD1 or TRBD2 (6 bases each). Germline CDR1 and CDR2: LGHNA and YSLEER. The V and J ends lost 4 bases and 0 bases respectively, with 15 bases between them. The CDR3 has 17 amino acids. The CDR3 reads CASSRTPGASNTGELFF. DNA of the CDR3: TGCGCCAGCAGCCGAACTCCGGGGGCATCGAACACCGGGGAGCTGTTTTTT.

This clone occurred a few times. The rearrangement joins TRBV12-5 to TRBJ2-3; D is perhaps TRBD1 (5 bases). This CDR3 contains 16 residues. Trimming pared 1 base from V and 2 bases from J, leaving 13 bases between. Per the germline V gene, CDR1 is LGHNT and CDR2 is FRNRAP. CDR3 region: CASGLGGRAATDTQYF. The CDR3 DNA reads as TGTGCTAGTGGTTTGGGGGGCAGGGCCGCCACAGATACGCAGTATTTT.

The J gene is TRBJ2-5, the V gene TRBV21-1; the DNA was not compared with TRBD2, the D call given in the table. TRBV21-1 is flagged as a pseudogene. The CDR3 contains 11 residues. The CDR3 sequence is CASSLVETQYF. The CDR3 DNA reads as TGTGCCAGCAGCCTAGTGGAGACCCAGTACTTC.

The sample holds many counts of this clone. One end of the junction does not line up with germline, which may come from a read error. This rearrangement joins TRBV7-9 to TRBJ2-1; 7 positions agree with TRBD2. Looked up from germline, CDR1 is SEHNR and CDR2 is FQNEAQ (reference sequence). The CDR3 has 12 residues. CDR3 coding DNA: TGTGCCAGCAGCCCCGGGGAGGGGAAGGTGATCTTC. Translated, it gives CASSPGEGKVIF. The full variable domain, completed using reference TRBV7-9 and TRBJ2-1, is DTGVSQNPRHKITKRGQNVTFRCDPISEHNRLYWYRQTLGQGPEFLTYFQNEAQLEKSRLLSDRFSAERPKGSFSTLEIQRTEQGDSAMYLCASSPGEGKVIFGPGTRLTVL.

V gene TRBV9 combines with J gene TRBJ2-3; D uncertain. Germline V CDR1 and CDR2: SGDLS, YYNGEE. The CDR3 is made up of 12 amino acids. V was clipped by 0 bases and J by 6 bases, with 5 bases between them. CDR3 DNA: TGTGCCAGCAGCGTAGAGGTGGATACGCAGTATTTT. Translation: CASSVEVDTQYF.

In this sample, this clone turned up a few times. The chain is built from TRBV7-8 and TRBJ2-3; D uncertain. Germline CDR1 SGHVS, CDR2 FQNEAQ. The CDR3 runs 17 residues. Trimming took off 1 base at V and 4 bases at J, with 18 bases between the two ends. Written as DNA, the CDR3 is TGTGCCAGCAGCTTAGTGGGCAGCCCCTTAACCGCAGATACGCAGTATTTT. Translation: CASSLVGSPLTADTQYF.

This clone was counted between two and nine times. The genes are TRBV4-3 and TRBJ2-3; 10 bases are shared with TRBD1. The CDR3 is made up of 16 amino acids. CDR1 and CDR2 from the germline V gene are LGHNA and YSLEER. V shed 4 bases and J 5 bases; nucleotides not matched to a gene: 9. As DNA, the CDR3 is TGCGCCAGCAGCCTAACGACCGGGACAGGGGTAGATACGCAGTATTTT. Translation gives CASSLTTGTGVDTQYF.

The chain recombines TRBV11-2 with TRBJ2-6; unclear D gene. V lost 3 bases, J lost 1 base, and 10 bases lay in between. CDR3 length equals 16 residues. Germline V gene lookup returns CDR1 SGHAT and CDR2 FQNNGV. The CDR3 protein is CASSLDGLSGANVLTF. The DNA for the CDR3 is TGTGCCAGCAGCTTGGACGGCCTATCTGGGGCCAACGTCCTGACTTTC.

The gene calls are TRBV6-5 and TRBJ2-3, with a possible D match to TRBD1 (6 bases). This CDR3 contains 15 residues. The germline V and J ends were trimmed by 5 bases and 2 bases, with 14 bases remaining between them. The germline CDR1 and CDR2 sequences are MNHEY and SVGAGI. CDR3 nucleotides: TGTGCCAGCAGTGCTCAGGGGCGGCCCACAGATACGCAGTATTTT. This translates into CASSAQGRPTDTQYF.

This clone came up a few times. The J gene is TRBJ2-4, the V gene TRBV4-3, with D perhaps matching TRBD2 (5 bases). Germline V gene data show CDR1 as LGHNA and CDR2 as YSLEER. V shed 4 bases and J shed 11 bases, with 15 bases lying between them. The CDR3 sequence is 13 residues long. The CDR3 DNA follows: TGCGCCAGCAGCCTAGAACTAGGCTTCCTTCAGTACTTC. Amino acid sequence: CASSLELGFLQYF.

The sample holds a few counts of this clone. The chain has TRBV7-9 and TRBJ1-5; D is uncertain. The germline V gene has CDR1 SEHNR and CDR2 FQNEAQ (reference sequence). V lost 0 bases to trimming and J lost 3 bases, with 6 bases between them. This CDR3 is 14 amino acids long. The CDR3: CASSLAGNNQPQHF. The CDR3 DNA follows: TGTGCCAGCAGCTTAGCAGGGAACAATCAGCCCCAGCATTTT.

This chain joins TRBV5-1 and TRBJ2-7; 7 bases are shared with TRBD1. Germline values: CDR1 SGHRS, CDR2 YFSETQ. There are 14 residues in the CDR3. Losses at the gene ends were 0 bases for V and 4 bases for J; bases not matched to a gene: 4. As DNA, the CDR3 is TGCGCCAGCAGCTTGGACCCAGGGGGATACGAGCAGTACTTC. This gives the protein CASSLDPGGYEQYF.

This clone appeared a few times. V is TRBV7-9 and J is TRBJ1-3, with 7 bases fitting TRBD1. The CDR3 contains 14 residues. In germline, CDR1 is SEHNR, CDR2 FQNEAQ (reference sequence). The ends lost 6 bases at V and 0 bases at J; junction bases unmatched: 2. The CDR3 region is CASRGQVSGNTIYF. The CDR3 DNA reads TGTGCCAGCAGAGGACAGGTCTCTGGAAACACCATATATTTT.

This clone has only one observation. This chain joins TRBV7-2 and TRBJ2-7; TRBD1 matches at 9 bases. Per the germline V gene, CDR1 is SGHTA and CDR2 is FQGNSA. V shed 5 bases, J shed 6 bases, and the junction held 5 bases outside the gene matches. The CDR3 runs to 13 residues. The DNA for the CDR3 is TGTGCCAGCAGCGTGGGACAGGGAGGCGAGCAGTACTTC. Translating it yields CASSVGQGGEQYF.

This clone has a handful of counts. The V call is TRBV12-5, the J call TRBJ2-5, with D unresolved. The germline CDR1 and CDR2 sequences are LGHNT and FRNRAP. CDR3 size: 11 residues. Trimming stripped 3 bases from V and 7 bases from J, with 6 bases between. Here the CDR3 DNA reads TGTGCTAGTGGTTTTAGATCGACCCAGTACTTC. Protein: CASGFRSTQYF.